The clone carrying this T cell receptor beta chain was recorded a few times. Antigen unknown. Unique molecular identifiers were built into the TCR beta cDNA libraries. Each CDR3 protein gets one entry after TCRdb re-called the PCR reads with MiXCR. Of 800,000 to 950,000 distinct CDR3 sequences listed, 53% were seen once; the top ten hold roughly 4.4%. The data stem from a study of post-analysis software for immune sequencing data. Study-level findings and limits: Compared with controls, patients had more of about five TRBV segments, including TRBV5-6, TRBV5-1 and TRBV20-1.

Trimming cost V 3 bases and J 5 bases, with 20 bases left between them. This CDR3 spans 17 amino acids. V usage is TRBV12-3 or TRBV12-4 and J usage is TRBJ2-1; D is ambiguous. Sequencing used blood. The receptor comes from a girl aged 5 to 17 with multiple sclerosis. CDR3 sequence reads: CASSFEMQATPNNEQFF. As DNA, the CDR3 is TGTGCCAGCAGTTTTGAGATGCAGGCGACTCCGAACAATGAGCAGTTCTTC.